This T cell receptor (beta chain) comes out of a study of T-cell reconstitution after alpha-beta-depleted transplantation in children. Broader study findings: At around two months after transplant, the alpha-beta T cells were reportedly derived from several hundred expanded clones that came from non-depleted graft cells. Newly produced T cells mostly provided counts and TCRbeta diversity after one year, as hyperexpanded clones declined.

Unique molecular identifiers tagged the TCRbeta library. TCRdb used MiXCR to reprocess the PCR reads, holding one entry per CDR3 protein. The sample carries approximately 980,000 distinct CDR3 sequences, roughly 29% recorded once. The trim removed 4 bases at V and 7 bases at J, leaving 10 bases unmatched. CDR3 length: 16 amino acids. The germline CDR1 and CDR2 sequences are MNHNS and SASEGT. As for this clonotype: Its antigen is unidentified.

This chain uses TRBV6-1 with TRBJ1-4; 9 bases map to TRBD1. The sequence came from a boy younger than two who had a stem cell transplant for SCID, so the T cells may come from the graft donor. The material was PBMCs, mostly from graft donor cells, obtained 360 days after TCRalphabeta/CD19-depleted stem cell transplant. CDR3 sequence (DNA): TGTGCCAGCAGTGGGCAGGACAGGGGAGAAGGTGAAAAACTGTTTTTT. This gives the protein CASSGQDRGEGEKLFF.